Listed below are T cell receptor beta chains from one sample, sequenced in a study of blood T cell repertoires in COVID-19. Data came from immunoSEQ multiplex PCR; TCRdb stores just in-frame clones and leaves some out. The sample has approximately 300,000 clones; around nine tenths are singletons. Sequencing input: PBMCs or T cells enriched from blood (not recorded which). These receptors originate from a woman aged 18-29 years who had recovered from COVID-19. Each CDR3 is given with its conserved first and last residue. The D gene is left open where the match is weak. The size of a clone is reported for some rows only, either as once, few or many, or as a class for expanded clones.

d_call: TRBD2
clone_size: -
v_call: TRBV9
j_call: TRBJ2-3
cdr3_aa: CASSVEGLAGAHTDTQYF
cdr3_nt: TGTGCCAGCAGCGTAGAGGGACTAGCGGGGGCCCACACAGATACGCAGTATTTT

d_call: TRBD2
clone_size: -
v_call: TRBV7-3
j_call: TRBJ2-1
cdr3_aa: CASSTLAGDNEQFF
cdr3_nt: TGTGCCAGCAGTACATTAGCGGGAGACAATGAGCAGTTCTTC

d_call: -
clone_size: -
v_call: TRBV3-1/TRBV3-2
j_call: TRBJ2-5
cdr3_aa: CASSQEFILETQYF
cdr3_nt: TGTGCCAGCAGCCAAGAATTTATCTTGGAGACCCAGTACTTC

d_call: -
clone_size: -
v_call: TRBV11-2
j_call: TRBJ1-5
cdr3_aa: CASSLSSNQPQHF
cdr3_nt: TGTGCCAGCAGCTTATCAAGCAATCAGCCCCAGCATTTT

d_call: -
clone_size: once
v_call: TRBV28
j_call: TRBJ2-7
cdr3_aa: CASSLRAGDTYEQYF
cdr3_nt: TGTGCCAGCAGTTTACGGGCAGGGGATACCTACGAGCAGTACTTC

d_call: TRBD1
clone_size: -
v_call: TRBV10-2
j_call: TRBJ1-4
cdr3_aa: CASKTDGTVTNEKLFF
cdr3_nt: TGCGCCAGCAAGACCGATGGGACAGTCACAAATGAAAAACTGTTTTTT

d_call: -
clone_size: -
v_call: TRBV7-9
j_call: TRBJ1-6
cdr3_aa: CASSDDRWSSPLHF
cdr3_nt: TGTGCCAGCAGCGACGACAGGTGGAGTTCACCCCTCCACTTT

d_call: TRBD2
clone_size: -
v_call: TRBV3-1/TRBV3-2
j_call: TRBJ2-5
cdr3_aa: CASSQVRSSGEPQETQYF
cdr3_nt: TGTGCCAGCAGCCAAGTACGAAGTAGCGGGGAGCCCCAAGAGACCCAGTACTTC

d_call: TRBD2
clone_size: -
v_call: TRBV28
j_call: TRBJ2-1
cdr3_aa: CASFASGRVYNEQFF
cdr3_nt: TGTGCCAGTTTCGCTAGCGGGAGGGTGTACAATGAGCAGTTCTTC

d_call: -
clone_size: -
v_call: TRBV24-1
j_call: TRBJ1-2
cdr3_aa: CATSDQGYNYGYTF
cdr3_nt: TGTGCCACCAGTGACCAGGGGTACAACTATGGCTACACCTTC

d_call: -
clone_size: -
v_call: TRBV10-3
j_call: TRBJ1-5
cdr3_aa: CAIRTESNQPQHF
cdr3_nt: TGTGCCATTAGGACAGAAAGCAATCAGCCCCAGCATTTT

d_call: -
clone_size: -
v_call: TRBV11-2
j_call: TRBJ1-1
cdr3_aa: CASSFSSGGYLNTEAFF
cdr3_nt: TGTGCCAGCAGCTTCTCCTCGGGTGGGTACTTGAACACTGAAGCTTTCTTT

d_call: -
clone_size: -
v_call: TRBV21-1
j_call: TRBJ1-4
cdr3_aa: CASSKVRGRGLSGEKLFF
cdr3_nt: TGTGCCAGCAGCAAAGTTAGGGGAAGGGGGTTGAGCGGTGAAAAACTGTTTTTT

d_call: TRBD1
clone_size: -
v_call: TRBV10-3
j_call: TRBJ1-5
cdr3_aa: CAISELGGESSQPQHF
cdr3_nt: TGTGCCATCAGTGAGTTAGGGGGCGAGTCAAGTCAGCCCCAGCATTTT

d_call: -
clone_size: -
v_call: TRBV5-1
j_call: TRBJ1-2
cdr3_aa: CASSQRTPAPNYGYTF
cdr3_nt: TGCGCCAGCAGCCAACGGACTCCAGCACCTAACTATGGCTACACCTTC

d_call: TRBD2
clone_size: -
v_call: TRBV20-1
j_call: TRBJ2-4
cdr3_aa: CSASGRGDIQYF
cdr3_nt: TGCAGTGCTAGTGGCCGGGGGGACATTCAGTACTTC

d_call: -
clone_size: few
v_call: TRBV7-2
j_call: TRBJ1-5
cdr3_aa: CASSLAAGYGQPQHF
cdr3_nt: TGTGCCAGCAGCTTAGCAGCAGGGTACGGTCAGCCCCAGCATTTT

d_call: -
clone_size: -
v_call: TRBV7-9
j_call: TRBJ1-6
cdr3_aa: CASSTGQVNSPLHF
cdr3_nt: TGTGCCAGCAGCACCGGACAAGTAAATTCACCCCTCCACTTT

d_call: -
clone_size: -
v_call: TRBV5-1
j_call: TRBJ2-7
cdr3_aa: CASSLAGGPQDEQYF
cdr3_nt: TGCGCCAGCAGCTTGGCCGGGGGACCTCAAGACGAGCAGTACTTC

d_call: -
clone_size: -
v_call: TRBV12-3/TRBV12-4
j_call: TRBJ1-2
cdr3_aa: CASSPDSVYGYTF
cdr3_nt: TGTGCCAGCAGTCCGGACAGCGTATATGGCTACACCTTC

d_call: -
clone_size: -
v_call: TRBV11-2
j_call: TRBJ1-5
cdr3_aa: CASSLNTGSGQPQHF
cdr3_nt: TGTGCCAGCAGCTTAAACACAGGTTCTGGTCAGCCCCAGCATTTT

d_call: TRBD1
clone_size: -
v_call: TRBV19
j_call: TRBJ1-1
cdr3_aa: CASSPKGQVNTEAFF
cdr3_nt: TGTGCCAGTAGTCCCAAGGGACAGGTGAACACTGAAGCTTTCTTT

d_call: TRBD2
clone_size: few
v_call: TRBV5-1
j_call: TRBJ2-2
cdr3_aa: CASSFWTSGTETGELFF
cdr3_nt: TGCGCCAGCAGCTTCTGGACTAGCGGGACCGAAACCGGGGAGCTGTTTTTT

d_call: -
clone_size: -
v_call: TRBV7-8
j_call: TRBJ1-2
cdr3_aa: CASSPRTEHTF
cdr3_nt: TGTGCCAGCAGCCCCAGGACAGAGCACACCTTC

d_call: TRBD2
clone_size: -
v_call: TRBV7-2
j_call: TRBJ2-2
cdr3_aa: CASSLEILAGGYGELFF
cdr3_nt: TGTGCCAGCAGCTTAGAGATCCTAGCGGGGGGGTACGGGGAGCTGTTTTTT

d_call: -
clone_size: -
v_call: TRBV9
j_call: TRBJ2-1
cdr3_aa: CASSVDFSYNEQFF
cdr3_nt: TGTGCCAGCAGCGTGGACTTCTCCTACAATGAGCAGTTCTTC

d_call: -
clone_size: -
v_call: TRBV18
j_call: TRBJ1-1
cdr3_aa: CASSPLTGTEAFF
cdr3_nt: TGTGCCAGCTCACCGCTGACCGGGACTGAAGCTTTCTTT

d_call: -
clone_size: -
v_call: TRBV7-9
j_call: TRBJ1-2
cdr3_aa: CASSLVQNYGYTF
cdr3_nt: TGTGCCAGCAGCTTAGTCCAGAACTATGGCTACACCTTC

d_call: TRBD1
clone_size: -
v_call: TRBV10-3
j_call: TRBJ1-2
cdr3_aa: CAISEDRGSHYGYTF
cdr3_nt: TGTGCCATCAGTGAGGACAGGGGATCTCACTATGGCTACACCTTC

d_call: TRBD2
clone_size: -
v_call: TRBV10-2
j_call: TRBJ2-5
cdr3_aa: CASSDLGLVQETQYF
cdr3_nt: TGCGCCAGCAGTGACCTCGGACTAGTGCAAGAGACCCAGTACTTC

d_call: TRBD1
clone_size: -
v_call: TRBV10-3
j_call: TRBJ1-1
cdr3_aa: CAISEDRGNTEAFF
cdr3_nt: TGTGCCATCAGTGAGGACAGGGGAAACACTGAAGCTTTCTTT

d_call: -
clone_size: once
v_call: TRBV6-5
j_call: TRBJ2-5
cdr3_aa: CASSDRGIETQYF
cdr3_nt: TGTGCCAGCAGCGACCGGGGAATAGAGACCCAGTACTTC

d_call: TRBD1
clone_size: -
v_call: TRBV28
j_call: TRBJ1-5
cdr3_aa: CASSLLVSWDSNQPQHF
cdr3_nt: TGTGCCAGCAGTTTACTGGTGTCGTGGGACAGTAATCAGCCCCAGCATTTT

d_call: TRBD2
clone_size: -
v_call: TRBV3-1/TRBV3-2
j_call: TRBJ2-5
cdr3_aa: CASSQMGLAGEETQYF
cdr3_nt: TGTGCCAGCAGCCAAATGGGACTAGCGGGGGAAGAGACCCAGTACTTC

d_call: -
clone_size: -
v_call: TRBV27
j_call: TRBJ2-2
cdr3_aa: CASTSQNTGELFF
cdr3_nt: TGTGCCAGCACTAGCCAGAACACCGGGGAGCTGTTTTTT

d_call: -
clone_size: -
v_call: TRBV29-1
j_call: TRBJ2-1
cdr3_aa: CSVVTERDEQFF
cdr3_nt: TGCAGCGTTGTAACCGAGAGGGATGAGCAGTTCTTC

d_call: TRBD2
clone_size: -
v_call: TRBV2
j_call: TRBJ2-1
cdr3_aa: CASSGEGAGGSYNEQFF
cdr3_nt: TGTGCCAGCAGTGGGGAAGGAGCGGGGGGCTCATACAATGAGCAGTTCTTC

d_call: TRBD2
clone_size: -
v_call: TRBV7-9
j_call: TRBJ2-1
cdr3_aa: CASSLDSGGSYNEQFF
cdr3_nt: TGTGCCAGCAGCTTAGATAGCGGGGGAAGCTACAATGAGCAGTTCTTC

d_call: -
clone_size: -
v_call: TRBV4-1
j_call: TRBJ1-5
cdr3_aa: CASSPIQGNLEPQHF
cdr3_nt: TGCGCCAGCAGCCCAATCCAGGGTAATCTCGAACCCCAGCATTTT

d_call: TRBD1
clone_size: -
v_call: TRBV5-1
j_call: TRBJ2-6
cdr3_aa: CASSLTGGGSGANVLTF
cdr3_nt: TGCGCCAGCAGCTTGACAGGGGGAGGCTCTGGGGCCAACGTCCTGACTTTC

d_call: -
clone_size: -
v_call: TRBV2
j_call: TRBJ1-2
cdr3_aa: CASSEDTVDGYTF
cdr3_nt: TGTGCCAGCAGTGAAGATACGGTGGATGGCTACACCTTC

d_call: -
clone_size: -
v_call: TRBV28
j_call: TRBJ1-1
cdr3_aa: CASSPTGLGANTEAFF
cdr3_nt: TGTGCCAGCAGCCCTACAGGGTTGGGGGCGAACACTGAAGCTTTCTTT

d_call: TRBD2
clone_size: -
v_call: TRBV5-4
j_call: TRBJ2-5
cdr3_aa: CASSLETSGQETQYF
cdr3_nt: TGTGCCAGCAGCTTGGAGACTAGCGGACAAGAGACCCAGTACTTC

d_call: -
clone_size: few
v_call: TRBV7-9
j_call: TRBJ1-4
cdr3_aa: CASSLGNRVTNEKLFF
cdr3_nt: TGTGCCAGCAGCTTAGGGAACAGGGTCACTAATGAAAAACTGTTTTTT

d_call: -
clone_size: -
v_call: TRBV7-2
j_call: TRBJ1-5
cdr3_aa: CASSLGRPNNQPQHF
cdr3_nt: TGTGCCAGCAGCTTAGGCAGGCCCAACAATCAGCCCCAGCATTTT

d_call: TRBD2
clone_size: -
v_call: TRBV19
j_call: TRBJ2-1
cdr3_aa: CASTDLAGVYNEQFF
cdr3_nt: TGTGCCAGTACCGATCTAGCGGGAGTTTACAATGAGCAGTTCTTC

d_call: -
clone_size: few
v_call: TRBV30
j_call: TRBJ1-2
cdr3_aa: CAWSFDEGYGYTF
cdr3_nt: TGTGCCTGGAGTTTTGACGAGGGCTATGGCTACACCTTC

d_call: -
clone_size: -
v_call: TRBV19
j_call: TRBJ1-5
cdr3_aa: CASIPGNRSVLRNQPQHF
cdr3_nt: TGTGCCAGTATCCCTGGGAACAGGTCGGTTCTCCGCAATCAGCCCCAGCATTTT

d_call: TRBD2
clone_size: -
v_call: TRBV24-1
j_call: TRBJ2-1
cdr3_aa: CATSDQTGTSRRSEQFF
cdr3_nt: TGTGCCACCAGTGACCAAACCGGGACTAGTAGACGTTCTGAGCAGTTCTTC

d_call: TRBD2
clone_size: -
v_call: TRBV7-9
j_call: TRBJ2-1
cdr3_aa: CASSSPASGGQFF
cdr3_nt: TGTGCCAGCAGCTCCCCCGCTAGCGGAGGGCAGTTCTTC